A selection of T cell receptor beta chains follows, all from one sample in a study. Using its own MiXCR run on the 5' RACE reads, TCRdb lists one record per CDR3 protein. The sample has tens of thousands of distinct CDR3 sequences; 28% are singletons. The sequenced sample was tumor-infiltrating memory CD4+ T cells sorted from the breast tumor. Receptors originate from a female donor with breast cancer. Each CDR3 is given with its conserved first and last residue. D genes are given only for firm matches. Some rows have no size entry. The others give once, few or many, or a class for an expanded clone.

d_call	v_call	j_call	clone_size	cdr3_nt	cdr3_aa
TRBD1	TRBV6-6	TRBJ1-1	NA	TGTGCCAGCAGACGCGAGACGACAGGGACAGCTTTCTTT	CASRRETTGTAFF
NA	TRBV6-2/TRBV6-3	TRBJ2-6	NA	TGTGCCAGCATCCGGAGCTCTGGGGCCAACGTCCTGACTTTC	CASIRSSGANVLTF
NA	TRBV4-3	TRBJ1-4	few	TGCGCCAGCAGCCAAGATCGACGGGGGGTCCAAGAAAAACTGTTTTTT	CASSQDRRGVQEKLFF
TRBD1	TRBV19	TRBJ1-2	NA	TGTGCCAGTAGTATCTCCGGGACAGGGTGGAATGGCTACACCTTC	CASSISGTGWNGYTF
NA	TRBV5-1	TRBJ1-5	many	TGCGCCAGCAGCCCACGGGGGGACAATCAGCCCCAGCATTTT	CASSPRGDNQPQHF
NA	TRBV6-2/TRBV6-3	TRBJ1-1	few	TGTGCCAGCACGGACCCCACTGAAGCTTTCTTT	CASTDPTEAFF
NA	TRBV5-1	TRBJ2-3	few	TGCGCCAGCAGCTTAGGGGCCCCAGGAGATACGCAGTATTTT	CASSLGAPGDTQYF
NA	TRBV6-6	TRBJ2-5	NA	TGTGCCAGCAACCGGGACTTACAAGAGACCCAGTACTTC	CASNRDLQETQYF
NA	TRBV5-5	TRBJ2-1	NA	TGTGCCAGCACCCCTCCCCAGCTGTATAGCTCCTACAATGAGCAGTTCTTC	CASTPPQLYSSYNEQFF
NA	TRBV7-8	TRBJ2-2	NA	TGTGCCAGCAGCTTAGAAACAGGCGCGAACACCGGGGAGCTGTTTTTT	CASSLETGANTGELFF
NA	TRBV7-9	TRBJ2-2	few	TGTGCCAGCAGCTCCAGAGCAGGCACCGGGGAGCTGTTTTTT	CASSSRAGTGELFF
TRBD2	TRBV7-2	TRBJ2-7	many	TGTGCCAGCAGCTCGTCCGGTGATAGGGGGACTAGCGGGGGGGTTTTCCCCTCCTACGAGCAGTACTTC	CASSSSGDRGTSGGVFPSYEQYF
NA	TRBV5-1	TRBJ1-1	NA	TGCGCCAGCAGCTTGGCCGCCAGCACTGAAGCTTTCTTT	CASSLAASTEAFF
NA	TRBV5-6	TRBJ2-3	NA	TGTGCCAGCAGCTTGGGACCGTTGATCACAGATACGCAGTATTTT	CASSLGPLITDTQYF
NA	TRBV7-9	TRBJ1-1	few	TGTGCCAGCAGCCCACGTCCAGGCCAGGGGCGTGCTGAAGCTTCCTTT	CASSPRPGQGRAEASF
TRBD1	TRBV13	TRBJ2-3	NA	TGTGCCAGCAGCCCAACAGGGGGCGAGGTCAGATCAGATACGCAGTATTTT	CASSPTGGEVRSDTQYF
NA	TRBV6-2/TRBV6-3	TRBJ2-5	NA	TGTGCCAGCAGTTACGGCAGGGAGACCCAGTACTTC	CASSYGRETQYF
TRBD2	TRBV29-1	TRBJ2-7	NA	TGCAGCGCCACCCCGGGGGGCTACGAGCAGTACTTC	CSATPGGYEQYF
NA	TRBV21-1	TRBJ2-7	NA	TGTGCCAGCATCCAAGGATTGACCGGGACTCAGTCCTACGAGCAGTACTTC	CASIQGLTGTQSYEQYF
TRBD1	TRBV30	TRBJ1-5	NA	TGTGCCTGGAGTGGACAGGGCGATCAGCCCCAGCATTTT	CAWSGQGDQPQHF
NA	TRBV5-1	TRBJ2-7	few	TGCGCCAGCAGCTTGGGGGGAGAGAACGAGCAGTACTTC	CASSLGGENEQYF
NA	TRBV19	TRBJ1-5	NA	TGTGCCAGTAGTCAAGGACAGTCTAACAATCAGCCCCAGCATTTT	CASSQGQSNNQPQHF
TRBD1	TRBV10-2	TRBJ2-1	few	TGCGCCAGTCATAGGGGACAGGGGGGAAATGAGCAGTTCTTC	CASHRGQGGNEQFF
NA	TRBV10-2	TRBJ1-6	NA	TGCGCCACCCTCGAAGGGGGGGGAAATTCACCCCTCCACTTT	CATLEGGGNSPLHF
TRBD1	TRBV6-2/TRBV6-3	TRBJ1-2	few	TGTGCCAGCAGTTACTCGGGACAGCATGGCTACACCTTC	CASSYSGQHGYTF
NA	TRBV30	TRBJ2-2	NA	TGTGCCGCCTTGCGGGCAGCGAACACCGGGGAGCTGTTTTTT	CAALRAANTGELFF
NA	TRBV5-1	TRBJ2-5	NA	TGCGCCAGCAGCCCGGGTCGGGTGTTGCGAGAGACCCAGTACTTC	CASSPGRVLRETQYF
NA	TRBV7-3	TRBJ1-1	few	TGTGCCAGCAGCTTAACAAATACGAACACTGAAGCTTTCTTT	CASSLTNTNTEAFF
TRBD1	TRBV5-5	TRBJ1-1	few	TGTGCCAGCGACCGCCGTTCTGACAGGGGGTATGAAGCTTTCTTT	CASDRRSDRGYEAFF
NA	TRBV6-5	TRBJ2-3	NA	TGTGCCACCAAACCAGTCAGCACAGATACGCAGTATTTT	CATKPVSTDTQYF
NA	TRBV12-3/TRBV12-4	TRBJ1-2	few	TGTGCCAGCAGTTCAACGTCAGGGGCCTATGGCTACACCTTC	CASSSTSGAYGYTF
TRBD2	TRBV5-1	TRBJ2-2	NA	TGCGCCAGCAGCGTGCCGCCAGGGAGGGGAGTCGGGGAGCTGTTTTTT	CASSVPPGRGVGELFF
NA	TRBV6-5	TRBJ1-6	few	TGTGCCAGCAGTTACAAGCGGGACGGGAATTCACCCCTCCACTTT	CASSYKRDGNSPLHF
NA	TRBV5-1	TRBJ2-3	NA	TGCGCCAGCAGCTTCAAACAGGTCGGCACAGATACGCAGTATTTT	CASSFKQVGTDTQYF
NA	TRBV12-3/TRBV12-4	TRBJ2-3	few	TGTGCCAGCGGTAGGACACAGACGCAGTATTTT	CASGRTQTQYF
NA	TRBV9	TRBJ2-1	NA	TGTGCCAGCAGCGTCTCTAACCGGGCCGAGCAGTTCTTC	CASSVSNRAEQFF
TRBD2	TRBV7-3	TRBJ2-1	few	TGTGCCAGCAGCCCTACTAGCGGGGGATATAATGAGCAGTTCTTC	CASSPTSGGYNEQFF
NA	TRBV7-6	TRBJ1-1	NA	TGTGCCAGCAGCTTACTAGGGGAAGGCACTGAAGCTTTCTTT	CASSLLGEGTEAFF
NA	TRBV5-1	TRBJ2-1	NA	TGCGCCAGCACCCCAGGGGGGGACCCCCTCAATGAGCAGTCCTTC	CASTPGGDPLNEQSF
NA	TRBV6-5	TRBJ2-3	medium-sized	TGTGCCAGCAGTTTGATAGAGGGGGGCCTCACAGATACGCAGTATTTT	CASSLIEGGLTDTQYF
TRBD1	TRBV12-3/TRBV12-4	TRBJ1-4	NA	TGTGCCAGCGGCAGACAGGGGGACGAAAAACTGTTTTTT	CASGRQGDEKLFF